Sequencing of this T cell receptor beta chain was carried out in a study of T cell changes during pregnancy in multiple sclerosis. This clone came up a few times. V shed 5 bases and J shed 0 bases, with 6 bases lying between them. This CDR3 has 13 residues. The germline gives CDR1 MRHNA, CDR2 SNTAGT. Clones were sequenced by immunoSEQ multiplex PCR, and TCRdb holds only the in-frame ones, with some missing. Altogether just over 20,000 clones are present, around nine tenths being singletons, with the ten largest covering 5% to 6%. The chain is built from TRBV6-4 and TRBJ2-3; possibly TRBD2 for D (6 bases). Specimen: CD8+ T cells from peripheral blood mononuclear cells, collected in the second trimester of pregnancy. The TCR comes from a female donor in good health, enrolled as a control in a pregnancy study. The CDR3 region is CASSSGSTDTQYF. The CDR3 DNA reads as TGTGCCAGCAGTAGCGGGAGCACAGATACGCAGTATTTT.